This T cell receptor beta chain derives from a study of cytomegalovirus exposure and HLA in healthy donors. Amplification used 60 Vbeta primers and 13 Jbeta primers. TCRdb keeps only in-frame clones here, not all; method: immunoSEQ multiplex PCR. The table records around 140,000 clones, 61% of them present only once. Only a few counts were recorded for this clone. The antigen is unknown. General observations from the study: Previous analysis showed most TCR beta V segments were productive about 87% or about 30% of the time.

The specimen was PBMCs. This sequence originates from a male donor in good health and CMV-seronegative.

The CDR3 loop reads CASSVESWGHISGNTIYF. For the CDR3, the DNA is TGTGCCAGCAGCGTAGAAAGTTGGGGACATATCTCTGGAAACACCATATATTTT. The J gene is TRBJ1-3, the V gene TRBV9, with D possibly matching TRBD1 (6 bases). Germline CDR1 is SGDLS and CDR2 is YYNGEE. The V and J ends lost 0 bases and 0 bases respectively, with 16 bases between them. This CDR3 is 18 amino acids long. Full variable domain (outside the CDR3, taken from reference TRBV9 and TRBJ1-3): DSGVTQTPKHLITATGQRVTLRCSPRSGDLSVYWYQQSLDQGLQFLIQYYNGEERAKGNILERFSAQQFPDLHSELNLSSLELGDSALYFCASSVESWGHISGNTIYFGEGSWLTVV.